This TCR beta chain was retrieved from a study of post-analysis software for immune sequencing data. The CDR3 is made up of 12 amino acids. Trimming left V 7 bases short and J 2 bases short, with 11 bases between. Germline-derived CDR1 and CDR2 are SQVTM and ANQGSEA. Unique molecular identifiers were carried by the TCR beta cDNA libraries. TCRdb used MiXCR to reprocess the PCR reads, holding one entry per CDR3 protein. The sample yields about 260,000 distinct CDR3 sequences, less than 40% seen once. Study results and limitations: TRBV segments more frequent in patients than in controls numbered roughly 5 and included TRBV5-6, TRBV5-1 and TRBV20-1.

Concerning this clonotype itself: Its antigen remains unknown. Possible read error: a much larger clone is one base away.

The sequence derives from a girl aged 5-17 years with multiple sclerosis. Sequencing was carried out using blood. The V and J genes are TRBV29-1 and TRBJ2-5; D gene uncertain. The CDR3 here is CSGSSEQETQYF. CDR3 in DNA: TGCAGCGGTTCCAGCGAACAAGAGACCCAGTACTTC. The full variable domain, rest sourced from reference TRBV29-1 and TRBJ2-5, is SAVISQKPSRDICQRGTSLTIQCQVDSQVTMMFWYRQQPGQSLTLIATANQGSEATYESGFVIDKFPISRPNLTFSTLTVSNMSPEDSSIYLCSGSSEQETQYFGPGTRLLVL.